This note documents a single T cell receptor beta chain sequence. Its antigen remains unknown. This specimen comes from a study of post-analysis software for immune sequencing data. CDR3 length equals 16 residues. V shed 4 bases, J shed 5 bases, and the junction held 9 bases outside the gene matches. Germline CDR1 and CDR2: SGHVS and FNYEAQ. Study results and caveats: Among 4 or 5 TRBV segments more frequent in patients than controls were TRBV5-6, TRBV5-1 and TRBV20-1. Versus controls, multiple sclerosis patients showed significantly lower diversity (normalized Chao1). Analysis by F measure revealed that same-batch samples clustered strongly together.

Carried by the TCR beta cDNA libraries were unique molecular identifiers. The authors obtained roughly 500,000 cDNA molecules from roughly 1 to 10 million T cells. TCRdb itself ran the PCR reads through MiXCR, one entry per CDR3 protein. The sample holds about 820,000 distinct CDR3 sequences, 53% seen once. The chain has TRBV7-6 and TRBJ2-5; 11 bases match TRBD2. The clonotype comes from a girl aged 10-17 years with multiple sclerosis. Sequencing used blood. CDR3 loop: CASSSLAGGPWETQYF. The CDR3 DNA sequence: TGTGCCAGCAGCTCCTTAGCGGGGGGGCCCTGGGAGACCCAGTACTTC. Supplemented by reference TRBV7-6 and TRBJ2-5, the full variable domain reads GAGVSQSPRYKVTKRGQDVALRCDPISGHVSLYWYRQALGQGPEFLTYFNYEAQQDKSGLPNDRFSAERPEGSISTLTIQRTEQRDSAMYRCASSSLAGGPWETQYFGPGTRLLVL.